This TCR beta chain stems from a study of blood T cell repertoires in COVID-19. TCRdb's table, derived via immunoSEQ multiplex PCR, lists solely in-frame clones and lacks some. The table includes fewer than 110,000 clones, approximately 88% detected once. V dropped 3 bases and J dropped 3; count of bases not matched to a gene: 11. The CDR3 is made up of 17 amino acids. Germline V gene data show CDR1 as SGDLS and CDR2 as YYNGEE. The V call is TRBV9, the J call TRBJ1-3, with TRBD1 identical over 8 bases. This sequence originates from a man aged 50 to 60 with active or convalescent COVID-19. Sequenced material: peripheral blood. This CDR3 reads CASSATSGTGNGNTIYF. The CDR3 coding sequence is TGTGCCAGCAGCGCAACCTCCGGGACAGGTAATGGAAACACCATATATTTT.